These 12 T cell receptor beta chains were all obtained from the same sample, sequenced in a study of T cell changes during pregnancy in multiple sclerosis. Method: immunoSEQ multiplex PCR; TCRdb's copy keeps in-frame clones and lacks some. The table shows about 76,000 clones, with 85% to 95% occurring only once. Sample: peripheral blood, taken in the second trimester of pregnancy. The origin of the receptors is a female donor with multiple sclerosis, enrolled in a pregnancy study.

The genes are TRBV28 and TRBJ2-7; no clear D. The CDR3 length is 11 residues. V was clipped by 4 bases and J by 2 bases, with 3 bases between them. The V gene's germline CDR1 is MDHEN and CDR2 SYDVKM. DNA for the CDR3: TGTGCCAGCAGTTCCGCCTACGAGCAGTACTTC. This gives the protein CASSSAYEQYF.

This rearrangement joins TRBV15 to TRBJ1-1; tentative D call: TRBD1 (5 bases). CDR3 length equals 17 residues. In germline, CDR1 is LNHNV, CDR2 YYDKDF (reference sequence). The germline V and J ends were trimmed by 3 bases and 2 bases, with 19 bases remaining between them. The CDR3, as DNA: TGTGCCACCAGCAGGGTCGGGGGGAGGATCGGAAACACTGAAGCTTTCTTT. Protein: CATSRVGGRIGNTEAFF. The whole variable domain, filled in from reference TRBV15 and TRBJ1-1, reads DAMVIQNPRYQVTQFGKPVTLSCSQTLNHNVMYWYQQKSSQAPKLLFHYYDKDFNNEADTPDNFQSRRPNTSFCFLDIRSPGLGDTAMYLCATSRVGGRIGNTEAFFGQGTRLTVV.

The V and J genes are TRBV5-4 and TRBJ2-3; TRBD2 agrees at 8 bases. V gave up 1 base and J gave up 0 bases; unmatched junction bases: 4. Germline CDR1 is SGHNT and CDR2 is YYREEE (reference sequence). There are 16 residues in the CDR3. CDR3 region: CASSLKSSGSTDTQYF. The CDR3 region has the DNA TGTGCCAGCAGCTTGAAATCTAGCGGGAGCACAGATACGCAGTATTTT.

The CDR3 bases are TGTGCCAGCAGCGATAGCGGGGGGGCCCACAATGAGCAGTTCTTC. It encodes CASSDSGGAHNEQFF. V and J are TRBV13 and TRBJ2-1; 11 positions match TRBD2. The germline gives CDR1 PRHDT, CDR2 FYEKMQ (reference sequence). CDR3 length: 15 amino acids. V dropped 5 bases and J dropped 5; count of bases not matched to a gene: 5.

The rearrangement uses TRBV30 and TRBJ1-5; possible D gene TRBD1, 6 bases. The CDR3 spans 13 residues. Germline lookup yields CDR1 GTSNPN and CDR2 SVGIG (reference sequence). V was pared by 2 bases and J by 5 bases, with 10 bases between. DNA of the CDR3: TGTGCCTGGAGTTACAGGGATTATCAGCCCCAGCATTTT. Protein sequence: CAWSYRDYQPQHF.

The V call is TRBV10-3, the J call TRBJ2-7; 8 nucleotides align to TRBD1. Germline assignment: CDR1 ENHRY and CDR2 SYGVKD. Germline trimming cut 8 bases from V and 5 bases from J; bases unmatched to any gene: 5. The CDR3 is 12 residues long. In nucleotides, the CDR3 is TGTGCCATCGGGGGACAGGAAAACGAGCAGTACTTC. Translation gives CAIGGQENEQYF.

The rearrangement uses TRBV12-5 and TRBJ2-1, with no clear D. Germline CDR1 reads LGHNT; CDR2 reads FRNRAP. V lost 7 bases and J 4 bases, leaving 8 bases between the germline ends. This CDR3 has 12 residues. The CDR3 DNA is TGTGCTAGTGTTAAGACATACAATGAGCAGTTCTTC. Protein sequence: CASVKTYNEQFF.

The chain recombines TRBV5-1 with TRBJ2-2; TRBD2 matches at 11 bases. The length of the CDR3 is 17 residues. Germline values: CDR1 SGHRS, CDR2 YFSETQ. V lost 0 bases, J lost 6 bases, and 7 bases stayed unmatched. For the CDR3, the DNA is TGCGCCAGCAGCTTGGGGTTGACTAGCGGGGTTGCCGGGGAGCTGTTTTTT. Translated, it gives CASSLGLTSGVAGELFF.

The V gene is TRBV9, the J gene TRBJ2-3; 8 bases are shared with TRBD2. The CDR3 contains 15 residues. J was trimmed by 2 bases and V by 0 bases; bases with no gene match: 2. Germline assignment: CDR1 SGDLS and CDR2 YYNGEE. CDR3 sequence (DNA): TGTGCCAGCAGCGTAGAGCGGGGGTACACAGATACGCAGTATTTT. Translating it yields CASSVERGYTDTQYF.

The chain uses TRBV28 and TRBJ2-4; 7 bases are shared with TRBD1. This CDR3 has 17 amino acids. V lost 0 bases, J lost 2 bases, and 7 bases stayed unmatched. Germline CDR1 is MDHEN and CDR2 is SYDVKM. This CDR3 is CASSLWVRGRTKNIQYF. CDR3 in DNA: TGTGCCAGCAGTTTATGGGTGAGGGGGCGCACCAAAAACATTCAGTACTTC.

The chain couples TRBV6-5 to TRBJ1-4; D call uncertain. Trimming pared 7 bases from V and 8 bases from J, leaving 14 bases between. The CDR3 covers 13 residues. Per germline, CDR1 MNHEY and CDR2 SVGAGI. This chain's CDR3 is CASTSGFREKLFF. The CDR3 DNA reads TGTGCCAGCACCTCCGGTTTTCGGGAAAAACTGTTTTTT.

The CDR3: CASSPSGGAYEQFF. DNA for the CDR3: TGTGCCAGCAGCCCTAGCGGGGGGGCCTATGAGCAGTTCTTC. The chain couples TRBV7-2 to TRBJ2-1; TRBD2 matches 12 bases. CDR1 and CDR2 from the germline V gene are SGHTA and FQGNSA. V trimming: 5 bases; J trimming: 8 bases; junction bases outside the gene matches: 4. The CDR3 runs to 14 residues. Combining the CDR3 with reference TRBV7-2 and TRBJ2-1 gives the whole variable domain GAGVSQSPSNKVTEKGKDVELRCDPISGHTALYWYRQSLGQGLEFLIYFQGNSAPDKSGLPSDRFSAERTGGSVSTLTIQRTQQEDSAVYLCASSPSGGAYEQFFGPGTRLTVL.